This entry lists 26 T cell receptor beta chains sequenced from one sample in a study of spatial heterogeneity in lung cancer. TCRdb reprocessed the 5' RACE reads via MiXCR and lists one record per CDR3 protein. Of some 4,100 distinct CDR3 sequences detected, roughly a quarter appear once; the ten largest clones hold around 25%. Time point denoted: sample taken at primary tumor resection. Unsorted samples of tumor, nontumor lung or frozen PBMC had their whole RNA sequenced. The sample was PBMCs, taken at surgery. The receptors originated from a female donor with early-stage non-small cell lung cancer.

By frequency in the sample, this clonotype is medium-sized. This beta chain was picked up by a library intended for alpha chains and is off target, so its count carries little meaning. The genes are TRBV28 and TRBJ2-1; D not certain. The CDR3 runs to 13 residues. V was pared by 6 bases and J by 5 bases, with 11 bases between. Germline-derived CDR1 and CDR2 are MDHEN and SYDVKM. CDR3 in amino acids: CASSRANDNEQFF. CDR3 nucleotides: TGTGCCAGCAGCCGGGCAAACGACAATGAGCAGTTCTTC.

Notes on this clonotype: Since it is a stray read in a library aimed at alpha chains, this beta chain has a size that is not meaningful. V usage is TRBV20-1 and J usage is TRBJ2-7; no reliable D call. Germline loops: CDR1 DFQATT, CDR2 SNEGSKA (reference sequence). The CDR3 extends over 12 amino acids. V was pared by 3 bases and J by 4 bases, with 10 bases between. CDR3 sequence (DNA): TGCAGTGCTAGTGGCAGGTTGTACGAGCAGTACTTC. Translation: CSASGRLYEQYF.

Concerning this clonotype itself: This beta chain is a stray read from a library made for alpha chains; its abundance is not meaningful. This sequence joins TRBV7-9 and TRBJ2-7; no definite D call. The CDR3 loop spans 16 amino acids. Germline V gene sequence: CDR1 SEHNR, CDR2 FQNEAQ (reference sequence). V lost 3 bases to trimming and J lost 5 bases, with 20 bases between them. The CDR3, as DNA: TGTGCCAGCAGCTTTGGTTTCGGACCCGTTGTCCACGAGCAGTACTTC. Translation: CASSFGFGPVVHEQYF.

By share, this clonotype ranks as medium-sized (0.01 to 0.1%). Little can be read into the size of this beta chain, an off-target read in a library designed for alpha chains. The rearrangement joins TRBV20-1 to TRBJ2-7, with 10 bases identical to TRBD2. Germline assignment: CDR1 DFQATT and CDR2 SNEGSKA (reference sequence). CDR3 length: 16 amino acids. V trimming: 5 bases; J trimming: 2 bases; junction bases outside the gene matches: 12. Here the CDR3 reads CSASHPGTSEPYEQYF. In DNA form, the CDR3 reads TGCAGTGCTTCTCACCCCGGGACTAGCGAGCCCTACGAGCAGTACTTC.

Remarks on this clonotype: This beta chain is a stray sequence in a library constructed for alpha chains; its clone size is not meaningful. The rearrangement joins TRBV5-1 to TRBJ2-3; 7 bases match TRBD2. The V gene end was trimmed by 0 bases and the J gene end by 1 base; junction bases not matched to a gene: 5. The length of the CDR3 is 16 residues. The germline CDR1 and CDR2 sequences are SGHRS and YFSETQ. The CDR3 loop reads CASSLVLAARTDTQYF. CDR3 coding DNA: TGCGCCAGCAGCTTGGTTCTAGCGGCTCGCACAGATACGCAGTATTTT.

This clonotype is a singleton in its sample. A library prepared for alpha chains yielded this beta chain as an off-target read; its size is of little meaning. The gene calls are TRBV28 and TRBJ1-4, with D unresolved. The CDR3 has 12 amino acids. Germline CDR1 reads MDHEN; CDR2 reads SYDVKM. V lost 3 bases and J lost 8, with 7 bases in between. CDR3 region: CASSLVREKLFF. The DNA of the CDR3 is TGTGCCAGCAGTTTGGTACGGGAAAAACTGTTTTTT.

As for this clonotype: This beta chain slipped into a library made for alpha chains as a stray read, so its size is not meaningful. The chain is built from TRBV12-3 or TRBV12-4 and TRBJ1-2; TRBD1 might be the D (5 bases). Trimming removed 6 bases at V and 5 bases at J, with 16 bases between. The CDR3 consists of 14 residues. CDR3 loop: CASSRAIQGYGYTF. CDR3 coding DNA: TGTGCCAGCAGCAGGGCCATCCAGGGATATGGCTACACCTTC.

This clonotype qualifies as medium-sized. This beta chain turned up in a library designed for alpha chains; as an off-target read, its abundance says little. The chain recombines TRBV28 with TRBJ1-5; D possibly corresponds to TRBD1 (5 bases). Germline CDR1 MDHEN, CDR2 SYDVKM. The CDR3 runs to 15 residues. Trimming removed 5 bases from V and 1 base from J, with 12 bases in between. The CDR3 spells CASSTQGGSNQPQHF. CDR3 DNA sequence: TGTGCCAGCAGTACCCAGGGTGGGAGCAATCAGCCCCAGCATTTT.

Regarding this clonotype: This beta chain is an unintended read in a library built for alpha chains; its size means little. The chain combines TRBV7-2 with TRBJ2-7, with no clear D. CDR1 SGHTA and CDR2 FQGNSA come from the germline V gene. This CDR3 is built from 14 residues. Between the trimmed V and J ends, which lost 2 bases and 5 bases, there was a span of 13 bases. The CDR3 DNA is TGTGCCAGCAGCTTACAGGTCCTTGTCCACGAGCAGTACTTC. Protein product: CASSLQVLVHEQYF.

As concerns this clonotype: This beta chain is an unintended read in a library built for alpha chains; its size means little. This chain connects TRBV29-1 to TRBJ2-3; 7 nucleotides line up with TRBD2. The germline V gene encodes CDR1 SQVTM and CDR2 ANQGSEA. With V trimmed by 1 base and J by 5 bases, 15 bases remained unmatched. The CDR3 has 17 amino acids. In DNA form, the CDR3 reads TGCAGCGTTGAAGTAAATAGGTTGGCGGGAGTGGGAGATACGCAGTATTTT. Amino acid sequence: CSVEVNRLAGVGDTQYF.

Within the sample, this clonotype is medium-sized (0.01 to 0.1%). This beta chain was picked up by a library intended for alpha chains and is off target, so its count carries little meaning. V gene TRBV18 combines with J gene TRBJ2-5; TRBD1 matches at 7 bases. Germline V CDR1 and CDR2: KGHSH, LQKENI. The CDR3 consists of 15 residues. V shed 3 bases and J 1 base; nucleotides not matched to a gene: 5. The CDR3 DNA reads TGTGCCAGCTCACCGAGACAGGGAACCCAAGAGACCCAGTACTTC. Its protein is CASSPRQGTQETQYF.

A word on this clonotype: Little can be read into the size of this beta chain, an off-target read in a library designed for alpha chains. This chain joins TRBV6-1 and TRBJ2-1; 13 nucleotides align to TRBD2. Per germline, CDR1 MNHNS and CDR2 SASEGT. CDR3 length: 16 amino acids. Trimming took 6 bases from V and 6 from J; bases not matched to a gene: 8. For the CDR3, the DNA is TGTGCCAGCAGCTACACTAGCGGGAGGGGGTTCAATGAGCAGTTCTTC. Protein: CASSYTSGRGFNEQFF.

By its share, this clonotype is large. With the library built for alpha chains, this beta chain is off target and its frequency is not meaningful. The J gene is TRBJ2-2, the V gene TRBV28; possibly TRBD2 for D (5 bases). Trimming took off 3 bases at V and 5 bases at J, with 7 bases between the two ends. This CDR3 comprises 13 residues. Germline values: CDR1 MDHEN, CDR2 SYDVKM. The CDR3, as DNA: TGTGCCAGCAGTTTTCGGGGAACCGGGGAGCTGTTTTTT. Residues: CASSFRGTGELFF.

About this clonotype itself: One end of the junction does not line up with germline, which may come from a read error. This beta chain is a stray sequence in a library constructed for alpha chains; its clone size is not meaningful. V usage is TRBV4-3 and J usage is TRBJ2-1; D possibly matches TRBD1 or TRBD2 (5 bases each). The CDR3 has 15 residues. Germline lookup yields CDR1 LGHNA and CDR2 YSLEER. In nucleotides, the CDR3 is TGCGCCAGCAGCCACCGGGTCTCTTGGGGGAATGGGCAGTTCTTC. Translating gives CASSHRVSWGNGQFF.

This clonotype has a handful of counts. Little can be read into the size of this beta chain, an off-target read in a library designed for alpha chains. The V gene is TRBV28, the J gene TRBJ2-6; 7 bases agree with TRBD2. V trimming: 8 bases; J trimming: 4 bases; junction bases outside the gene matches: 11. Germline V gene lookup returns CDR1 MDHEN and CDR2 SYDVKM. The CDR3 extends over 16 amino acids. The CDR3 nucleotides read TGTGCCAGCGTGGAGGGAGGGCCCTCCGGGGCCAACGTCCTGACTTTC. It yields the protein CASVEGGPSGANVLTF.

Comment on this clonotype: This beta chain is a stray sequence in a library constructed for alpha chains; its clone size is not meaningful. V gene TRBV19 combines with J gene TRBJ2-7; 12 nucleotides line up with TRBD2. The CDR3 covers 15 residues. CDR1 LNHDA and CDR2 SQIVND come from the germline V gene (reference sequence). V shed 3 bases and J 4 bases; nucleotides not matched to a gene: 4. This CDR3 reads CASSIGLAGTYEQYF. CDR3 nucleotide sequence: TGTGCCAGTAGTATCGGACTAGCGGGGACATACGAGCAGTACTTC. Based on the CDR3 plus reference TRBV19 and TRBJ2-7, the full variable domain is DGGITQSPKYLFRKEGQNVTLSCEQNLNHDAMYWYRQDPGQGLRLIYYSQIVNDFQKGDIAEGYSVSREKKESFPLTVTSAQKNPTAFYLCASSIGLAGTYEQYFGPGTRLTVT.

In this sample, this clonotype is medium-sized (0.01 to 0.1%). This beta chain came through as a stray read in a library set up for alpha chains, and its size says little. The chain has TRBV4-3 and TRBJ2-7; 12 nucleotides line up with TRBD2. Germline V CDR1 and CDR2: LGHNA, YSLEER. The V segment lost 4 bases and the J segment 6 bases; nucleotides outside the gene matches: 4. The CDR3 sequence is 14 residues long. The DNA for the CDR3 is TGCGCCAGCAGCCGACTAGCGGGAGTTAGCGAGCAGTACTTC. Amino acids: CASSRLAGVSEQYF.

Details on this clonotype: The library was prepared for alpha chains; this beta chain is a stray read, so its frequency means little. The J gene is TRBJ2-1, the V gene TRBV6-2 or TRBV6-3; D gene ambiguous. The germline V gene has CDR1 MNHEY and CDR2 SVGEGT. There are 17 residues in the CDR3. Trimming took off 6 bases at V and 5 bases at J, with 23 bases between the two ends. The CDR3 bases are TGTGCCAGCAGCCCTCCCGTTTGGGTCCCCCTCCACAATGAGCAGTTCTTC. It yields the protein CASSPPVWVPLHNEQFF.

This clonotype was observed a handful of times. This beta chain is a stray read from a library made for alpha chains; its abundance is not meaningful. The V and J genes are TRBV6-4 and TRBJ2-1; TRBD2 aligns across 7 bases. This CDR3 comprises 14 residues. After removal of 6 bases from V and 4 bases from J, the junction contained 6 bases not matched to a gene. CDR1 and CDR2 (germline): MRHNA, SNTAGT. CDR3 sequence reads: CASSASGTYNEQFF. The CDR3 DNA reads TGTGCCAGCAGCGCTAGCGGCACTTACAATGAGCAGTTCTTC.

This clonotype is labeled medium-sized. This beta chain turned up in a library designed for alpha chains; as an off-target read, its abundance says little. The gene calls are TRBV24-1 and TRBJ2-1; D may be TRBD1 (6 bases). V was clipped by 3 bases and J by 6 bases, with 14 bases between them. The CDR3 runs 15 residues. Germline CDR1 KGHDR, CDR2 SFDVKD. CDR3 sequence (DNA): TGTGCCACCAGTGATCCCCGGACAGTGGGCAATGAGCAGTTCTTC. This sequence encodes CATSDPRTVGNEQFF.

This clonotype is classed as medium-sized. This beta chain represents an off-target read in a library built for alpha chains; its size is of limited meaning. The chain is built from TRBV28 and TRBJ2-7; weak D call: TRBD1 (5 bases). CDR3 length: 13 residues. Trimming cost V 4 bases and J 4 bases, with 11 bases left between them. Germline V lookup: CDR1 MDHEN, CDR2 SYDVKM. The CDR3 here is CASSYTGAYEQYF. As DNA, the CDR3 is TGTGCCAGCAGTTATACAGGAGCATACGAGCAGTACTTC.

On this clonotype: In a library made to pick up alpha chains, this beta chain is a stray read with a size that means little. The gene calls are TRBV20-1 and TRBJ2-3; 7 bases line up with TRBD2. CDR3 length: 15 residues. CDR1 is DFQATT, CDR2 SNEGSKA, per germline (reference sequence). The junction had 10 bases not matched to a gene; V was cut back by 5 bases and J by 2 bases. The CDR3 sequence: CSADGGYRLTDTQYF. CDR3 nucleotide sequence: TGCAGTGCTGACGGGGGGTATCGGCTCACAGATACGCAGTATTTT.

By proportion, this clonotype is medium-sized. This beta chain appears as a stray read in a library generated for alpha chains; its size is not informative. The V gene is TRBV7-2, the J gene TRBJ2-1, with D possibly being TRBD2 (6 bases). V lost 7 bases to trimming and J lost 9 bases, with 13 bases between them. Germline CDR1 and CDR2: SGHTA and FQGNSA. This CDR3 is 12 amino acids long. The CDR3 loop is CASTRLVTEQFF. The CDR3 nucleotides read TGTGCCAGCACCCGACTAGTCACTGAGCAGTTCTTC.

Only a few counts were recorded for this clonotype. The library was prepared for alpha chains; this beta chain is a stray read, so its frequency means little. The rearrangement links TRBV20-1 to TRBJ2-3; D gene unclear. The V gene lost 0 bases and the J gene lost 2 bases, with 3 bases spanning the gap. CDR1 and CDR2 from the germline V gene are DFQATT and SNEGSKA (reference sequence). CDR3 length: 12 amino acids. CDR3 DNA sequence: TGCAGTGCTAGAGATCTCACAGATACGCAGTATTTT. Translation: CSARDLTDTQYF.

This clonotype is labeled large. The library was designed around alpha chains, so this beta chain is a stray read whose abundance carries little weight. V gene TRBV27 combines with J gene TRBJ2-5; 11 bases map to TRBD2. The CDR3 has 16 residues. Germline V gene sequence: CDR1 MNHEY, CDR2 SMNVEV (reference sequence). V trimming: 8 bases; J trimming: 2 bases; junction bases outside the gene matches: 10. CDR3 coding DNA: TGTGCCAGCGGGGAAGGACTAGCGGGCTTGCAAGAGACCCAGTACTTC. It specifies CASGEGLAGLQETQYF.

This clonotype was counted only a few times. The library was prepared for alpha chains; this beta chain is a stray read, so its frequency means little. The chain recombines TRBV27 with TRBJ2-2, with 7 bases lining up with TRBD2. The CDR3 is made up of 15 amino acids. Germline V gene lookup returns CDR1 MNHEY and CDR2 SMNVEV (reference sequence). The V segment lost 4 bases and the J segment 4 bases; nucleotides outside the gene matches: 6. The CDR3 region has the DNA TGTGCCAGCAGTTACGGCGGGAGAGGCACCGGGGAGCTGTTTTTT. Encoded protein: CASSYGGRGTGELFF.